This T cell receptor (beta chain) was observed in a study of blood T cells in healthy people across ages. This CDR3 spans 15 amino acids. In its sample, this clonotype was seen a few times. A second 7 to 11 cycle PCR used barcoded and J-beta primers. All samples yielded 3 million or more CDR3-containing paired-end reads. TCRdb analysed the 5' RACE reads with MiXCR anew, one entry per CDR3 protein. This sample yields under 1,100,000 distinct CDR3 sequences, of which roughly a quarter are seen a single time; around 0.7% belongs to the top ten. The same sample was also used in a study of T cells of mothers and their children.

V gene TRBV12-3 or TRBV12-4 combines with J gene TRBJ2-5, with 7 bases fitting TRBD2. Matching the DNA end better, TRBJ2-1 makes the J call doubtful. Specimen: blood. The receptor was isolated from a girl aged 2-10 years in good health. CDR3: CASRPSSGRVDEQFF. The CDR3 DNA reads TGTGCCAGCAGACCCTCTAGCGGTCGGGTGGATGAGCAGTTCTTC.